The clone carrying this T cell receptor (beta chain) was counted a few times. Antigen unknown. A junction end diverges from the germline sequence, so it may reflect a read error. The time point was: persistent/refractory GD, antithyroid drugs over 5 years with positive TRAb. PBMC-extracted RNA yielded the TCR library. Per the germline V gene, CDR1 is MDHEN and CDR2 is SYDVKM. The CDR3 contains 15 residues. The data derive from a study of regulatory T cells in long-lasting Graves disease. General study findings and limits: The TCR repertoire of persistent Graves' patients was less diverse than that of newly diagnosed ones.

Arm-PCR with iRepertoire HTBI primers amplified the CDR3 regions for these TCR beta libraries. TCRdb reprocessed the multiplex PCR reads with MiXCR, giving one entry per CDR3 protein. The sample holds fewer than 550,000 distinct CDR3 sequences; 20% to 25% are singletons and the top ten take 7% to 9%. The J gene is TRBJ2-2, the V gene TRBV28; 9 bases map to TRBD2. The specimen comprised peripheral blood mononuclear cells (PBMCs), sampled when the disease was refractory, from a patient treated with antithyroid drugs. This receptor was taken from a female donor with Graves disease. The DNA of the CDR3 is TGTGTCAGCAGTTTAGGTCTAGCGGGGACCGGGGAGCTGTTTTTT. Translated, it gives CVSSLGLAGTGELFF.